Given below is one T cell receptor beta chain in context. The data originate from a study of technical replicates of blood from several donors. This table comes from immunoSEQ multiplex PCR, and its TCRdb copy is limited to in-frame clones, with some not included. The table shows roughly 72,000 clones, with approximately 93% occurring only once. V trimming: 4 bases; J trimming: 7 bases; junction bases outside the gene matches: 8. CDR1 is SGDLS, CDR2 YYNGEE, per germline. The CDR3 is made up of 14 amino acids. Sequenced sample: T cells isolated from PBMCs. This clonotype was sampled from a human donor in good health. J is TRBJ1-2 and V is TRBV9; 9 nucleotides align to TRBD1. CDR3 sequence: CASSQDRGTGGYTF. Written as DNA, the CDR3 is TGTGCCAGCAGCCAGGACAGGGGAACGGGTGGCTACACCTTC.